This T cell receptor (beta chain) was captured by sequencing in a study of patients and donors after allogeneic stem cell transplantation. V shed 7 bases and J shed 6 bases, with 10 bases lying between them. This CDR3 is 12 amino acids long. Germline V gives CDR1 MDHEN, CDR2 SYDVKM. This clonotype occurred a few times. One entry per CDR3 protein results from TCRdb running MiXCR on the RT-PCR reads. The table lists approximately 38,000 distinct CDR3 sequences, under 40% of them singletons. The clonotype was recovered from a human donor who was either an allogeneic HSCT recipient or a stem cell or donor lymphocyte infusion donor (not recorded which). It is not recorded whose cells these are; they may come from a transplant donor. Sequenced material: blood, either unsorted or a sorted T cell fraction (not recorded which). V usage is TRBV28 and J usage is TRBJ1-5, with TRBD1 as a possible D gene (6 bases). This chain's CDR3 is CASNQGSQPQHF. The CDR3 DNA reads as TGTGCCAGCAACCAGGGGTCTCAGCCCCAGCATTTT.